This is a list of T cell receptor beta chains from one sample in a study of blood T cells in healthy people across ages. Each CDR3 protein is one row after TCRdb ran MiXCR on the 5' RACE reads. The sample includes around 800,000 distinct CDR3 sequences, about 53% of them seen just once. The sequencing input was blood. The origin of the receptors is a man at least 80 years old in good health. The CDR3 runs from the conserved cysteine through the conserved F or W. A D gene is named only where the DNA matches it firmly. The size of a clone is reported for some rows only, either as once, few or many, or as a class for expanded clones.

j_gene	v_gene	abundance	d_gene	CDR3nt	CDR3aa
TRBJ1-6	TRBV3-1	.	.	TGTGCCAGCAGCCGGGCCGGGACGGGAGATAATTCACCCCTCCACTTT	CASSRAGTGDNSPLHF
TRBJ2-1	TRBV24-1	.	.	TGTGCCACCAGTGATTTGGGGGCAGGGAGGCAGTTCTTC	CATSDLGAGRQFF
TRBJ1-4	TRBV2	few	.	TGTGCCAGCAGTGGACCCCCAGGGCGGGAAAAACTGTTTTTT	CASSGPPGREKLFF
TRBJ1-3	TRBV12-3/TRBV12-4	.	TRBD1	TGTGCCAGCAGGACAGGGTATGCTGGAAACACCATATATTTT	CASRTGYAGNTIYF
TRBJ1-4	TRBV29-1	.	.	TGCAGCGTTGCACACAGGGTGAATGAAAAACTGTTTTTT	CSVAHRVNEKLFF
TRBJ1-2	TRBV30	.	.	TGTGCCTGGTCGCCCGGCTCTCGCTATGGCTACACCTTC	CAWSPGSRYGYTF
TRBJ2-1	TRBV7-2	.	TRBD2	TGTGCCAGCAGCTTATTGTCTAGCGGGAGTAATGAGCAGTTCTTC	CASSLLSSGSNEQFF
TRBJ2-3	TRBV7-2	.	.	TGTGCCAGCAGCTTAAGGGGCGTTACAGATACGCAGTATTTT	CASSLRGVTDTQYF
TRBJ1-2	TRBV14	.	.	TGTGCCAGCAGCCAAGGGAAAGGGGTGCACACCTTC	CASSQGKGVHTF
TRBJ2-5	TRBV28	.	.	TGTGCCAGCAGTTTGGGGCAAAGAAAAGAGACCCAGTACTTC	CASSLGQRKETQYF
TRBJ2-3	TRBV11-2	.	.	TGTGCCAGCAGCCTCTGGACAGGACAGGAGGGCAGAGACGCGTATTTT	CASSLWTGQEGRDAYF
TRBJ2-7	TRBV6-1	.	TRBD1	TGTGCCAGCAGGAGGACAGGGACGACCTACGAGCAGTACTTC	CASRRTGTTYEQYF
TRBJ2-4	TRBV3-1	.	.	TGTGCCAGCAGCCAGGGGACCACGATAGTCAAAAACATTCAGTACTTC	CASSQGTTIVKNIQYF
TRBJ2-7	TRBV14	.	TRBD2	TGTGCCAGCAGCCAAGTACGGGGGGCCTACGAGCAGTACTTC	CASSQVRGAYEQYF
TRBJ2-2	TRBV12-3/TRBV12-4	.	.	TGTGCCAGCAGTTTAGCGAGCAGCGCGAACACCGGGGAGCTGTTTTTT	CASSLASSANTGELFF
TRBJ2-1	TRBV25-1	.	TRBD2	TGTGCCAGCAGTGAATGGGGACTAGCGGGAGCGACTAGGTTCTTC	CASSEWGLAGATRFF
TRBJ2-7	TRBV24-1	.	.	TGTGCCACCAGCAGGGGAGGAACCTACAATGAGCAGTACTTC	CATSRGGTYNEQYF
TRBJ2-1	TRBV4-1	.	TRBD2	TGCGCCAGCAGCCAAGATCCTACGGGAGGGCTGGGCTACAATGAGCAGTTCTTC	CASSQDPTGGLGYNEQFF